The 25 T cell receptor beta chains below were found in one sample sequenced in a study of shared clonotypes between healthy human individuals. The data were produced by immunoSEQ multiplex PCR, yet TCRdb's version contains in-frame clones alone and is incomplete. This sample has around 1.6 million clones, with 95% to 99% found just once. The sample consisted of naive CD4+ T cells sorted from blood. Subset meaning: CD45RA+ positively selected. Receptors were obtained from a young man in good health.

V is TRBV27 and J is TRBJ2-1; 9 bases align to TRBD2. V lost 5 bases and J lost 7; bases outside the gene matches: 9. Germline V gene data show CDR1 as MNHEY and CDR2 as SMNVEV (reference sequence). This CDR3 is 15 amino acids long. The CDR3 nucleotides are TGTGCCAGCAGTCCTACGGCGGGAGGGTTTAATGAGCAGTTCTTC. Its protein is CASSPTAGGFNEQFF.

This chain uses TRBV11-2 with TRBJ2-3; 14 positions agree with TRBD2. The J segment lost 2 bases and the V segment lost 6 bases, leaving 7 bases of the junction unmatched. The CDR3 contains 17 residues. Germline CDR1 and CDR2: SGHAT and FQNNGV. In DNA, the CDR3 is TGTGCCAGCAGTTTTCCGGGACTAGCGGGAGCCACAGATACGCAGTATTTT. This codes for CASSFPGLAGATDTQYF. Full variable domain (missing parts from reference TRBV11-2 and TRBJ2-3): EAGVAQSPRYKIIEKRQSVAFWCNPISGHATLYWYQQILGQGPKLLIQFQNNGVVDDSQLPKDRFSAERLKGVDSTLKIQPAKLEDSAVYLCASSFPGLAGATDTQYFGPGTRLTVL.

The chain uses TRBV7-9 and TRBJ2-7; 7 positions match TRBD1. The germline V gene has CDR1 SEHNR and CDR2 FQNEAQ (reference sequence). Unmatched junction bases numbered 4, after V lost 6 bases and J lost 2 bases. The CDR3 runs 13 residues. The CDR3 reads CASRSDRAYEQYF. In DNA, the CDR3 is TGTGCCAGCAGATCCGACAGGGCCTACGAGCAGTACTTC.

CDR3 DNA: TGTGCCAGCAGCGTAGTACTAGCGGGGTCTGGGGGTACCGGTGAGCAGTTCTTC. Amino acids: CASSVVLAGSGGTGEQFF. The chain joins TRBV9 to TRBJ2-1, with TRBD2 matching 10 bases. With 0 bases clipped from V and 9 bases from J, the junction kept 15 bases outside the gene matches. The germline V gene has CDR1 SGDLS and CDR2 YYNGEE. The CDR3 is 18 residues long.

The chain carries TRBV10-3 and TRBJ2-7; tentatively, D is TRBD2 (5 bases). The CDR3 extends over 14 amino acids. Trimming took 3 bases from V and 4 from J, leaving 13 bases between them. Germline V gene lookup returns CDR1 ENHRY and CDR2 SYGVKD. Written as DNA, the CDR3 is TGTGCCATCAGTGATGTCGTTCGGGGTTACGAGCAGTACTTC. Translated: CAISDVVRGYEQYF.

The rearrangement uses TRBV19 and TRBJ2-2; 8 nucleotides line up with TRBD1. Trimming removed 6 bases from V and 6 bases from J; junction bases left unmatched: 9. The CDR3 loop spans 15 amino acids. Per germline, CDR1 LNHDA and CDR2 SQIVND (reference sequence). The CDR3 coding sequence is TGTGCCAGTAGCCGACGGACAGGGAGGTCCGGGGAGCTGTTTTTT. Translating it yields CASSRRTGRSGELFF.

This chain links TRBV28 with TRBJ1-4; the D gene is possibly TRBD1 (5 bases). Germline CDR1 and CDR2: MDHEN and SYDVKM. The CDR3 runs to 13 residues. V lost 8 bases and J 8 bases, leaving 15 bases between the germline ends. The CDR3 here is CASLPGGREKLFF. The CDR3, as DNA: TGTGCCAGCCTCCCGGGGGGGAGAGAAAAACTGTTTTTT. Using reference TRBV28 and TRBJ1-4 for the parts outside the CDR3, the full variable domain is DVKVTQSSRYLVKRTGEKVFLECVQDMDHENMFWYRQDPGLGLRLIYFSYDVKMKEKGDIPEGYSVSREKKERFSLILESASTNQTSMYLCASLPGGREKLFFGSGTQLSVL.

The chain employs TRBV5-1 and TRBJ2-3; 10 bases map to TRBD2. J lost 2 bases, V lost 0 bases, and 6 bases had no gene match. CDR1 is SGHRS and CDR2 is YFSETQ in the germline V gene. The CDR3 totals 17 residues. CDR3: CASSLGASGSVTDTQYF. In DNA form, the CDR3 reads TGCGCCAGCAGCTTGGGCGCTAGCGGGAGTGTCACAGATACGCAGTATTTT. The whole variable domain, filled in from reference TRBV5-1 and TRBJ2-3, reads KAGVTQTPRYLIKTRGQQVTLSCSPISGHRSVSWYQQTPGQGLQFLFEYFSETQRNKGNFPGRFSGRQFSNSRSEMNVSTLELGDSALYLCASSLGASGSVTDTQYFGPGTRLTVL.

This clone came up once. The chain has TRBV5-1 and TRBJ2-1, with 8 bases aligning to TRBD2. This CDR3 has 16 amino acids. Trimming cost V 7 bases and J 1 base; bases outside gene matches: 10. In germline, CDR1 is SGHRS, CDR2 YFSETQ. The CDR3 DNA reads TGCGCCAGCTTTAAAGAAGCGGGAGTTTCCTACAATGAGCAGTTCTTC. Protein: CASFKEAGVSYNEQFF.

The chain couples TRBV18 to TRBJ2-1, with 8 bases identical to TRBD2. The CDR3 is 17 amino acids. The trim removed 0 bases at V and 5 bases at J, leaving 9 bases unmatched. The V gene's germline CDR1 is KGHSH and CDR2 LQKENI. Here the CDR3 DNA reads TGTGCCAGCTCACCACCTCCAGCGGGAGTTAGGAACAATGAGCAGTTCTTC. As protein: CASSPPPAGVRNNEQFF.

The chain recombines TRBV27 with TRBJ2-1; 9 bases align to TRBD2. Germline CDR1 MNHEY, CDR2 SMNVEV (reference sequence). This CDR3 has 19 amino acids. J gave up 6 bases and V 3 bases, and 18 bases lay outside the gene matches. The chain's CDR3 is CASSLGHGVAGAVRNEQFF. The CDR3 DNA follows: TGTGCCAGCAGTTTGGGTCACGGGGTAGCGGGAGCCGTTCGCAATGAGCAGTTCTTC.

The chain uses TRBV27 and TRBJ2-7; 9 bases match TRBD2. V trimming: 6 bases; J trimming: 1 base; junction bases outside the gene matches: 7. Germline CDR1 reads MNHEY; CDR2 reads SMNVEV (reference sequence). This CDR3 contains 15 residues. CDR3 DNA sequence: TGTGCCAGCAGAAGGGCGGCGGGAGGGTCCTACGAGCAGTACTTC. Protein: CASRRAAGGSYEQYF.

Comments on this clone: An end of the junction does not agree with germline; a read error may underlie this. The V call is TRBV7-9, the J call TRBJ1-2, with D hard to call. CDR1 and CDR2 from the germline V gene are SEHNR and FQNEAQ (reference sequence). CDR3 length: 13 residues. The CDR3 reads CASSLNEIRLRAF. DNA for the CDR3: TGTGCCAGCAGCTTAAACGAAATTAGGCTACGCGCCTTC.

In DNA, the CDR3 is TGCGCCAGCAGACAGGGACAGGGTAATGTAGATACGCAGTATTTT. It encodes CASRQGQGNVDTQYF. The chain joins TRBV5-1 to TRBJ2-3; the match to TRBD1 covers 9 bases. J gave up 5 bases and V 5 bases, and 9 bases lay outside the gene matches. Germline CDR1 SGHRS, CDR2 YFSETQ. CDR3 length equals 15 residues.

The gene calls are TRBV5-1 and TRBJ2-5, with D maybe TRBD1 (7 bases). CDR1 and CDR2 (germline): SGHRS, YFSETQ. The germline V and J ends were trimmed by 4 bases and 5 bases, with 15 bases remaining between them. This CDR3 has 14 amino acids. This chain's CDR3 is CASSLQGGWETQYF. The CDR3 DNA reads TGCGCCAGCAGCCTCCAGGGGGGATGGGAGACCCAGTACTTC.

This rearrangement joins TRBV27 to TRBJ2-2; maybe TRBD1 (6 bases). The CDR3 is 14 residues long. Germline-derived CDR1 and CDR2 are MNHEY and SMNVEV (reference sequence). With 3 bases removed from V and 7 bases from J, the gap between germline ends came to 12 bases. CDR3 sequence: CASSFQGLGGELFF. CDR3 coding DNA: TGTGCCAGCAGTTTTCAGGGGCTGGGCGGGGAGCTGTTTTTT.

The chain is built from TRBV15 and TRBJ1-5, with D possibly TRBD1 on 5 matching bases. V shed 5 bases and J shed 5 bases, with 13 bases lying between them. This CDR3 comprises 14 residues. Germline V gene lookup returns CDR1 LNHNV and CDR2 YYDKDF (reference sequence). The CDR3 loop is CATSVPGPYQPQHF. DNA for the CDR3: TGTGCCACCAGCGTCCCGGGACCTTATCAGCCCCAGCATTTT.

For this clone: The sample carries other DNA sequences with the same CDR3. The J gene is TRBJ2-5, the V gene TRBV29-1; D is undetermined. V lost 6 bases and J 1 base, leaving 12 bases between the germline ends. Germline values: CDR1 SQVTM, CDR2 ANQGSEA. CDR3 length: 13 amino acids. The CDR3 loop is CSVGPGGQETQYF. The DNA for the CDR3 is TGCAGCGTGGGCCCGGGCGGCCAAGAGACCCAGTACTTC.

This chain uses TRBV7-9 with TRBJ2-6; D not certain. The CDR3 spans 17 residues. Looked up from germline, CDR1 is SEHNR and CDR2 is FQNEAQ (reference sequence). V was trimmed by 4 bases and J by 4 bases, leaving 17 bases between them. CDR3 protein: CASSSSQRPTGANVLTF. The DNA of the CDR3 is TGTGCCAGCAGCTCGTCCCAGCGACCAACCGGGGCCAACGTCCTGACTTTC.

This chain uses TRBV5-4 with TRBJ2-1, with D perhaps given as TRBD1 or TRBD2 (5 bases each). The ends were cut back, 3 bases at V and 5 bases at J, with 9 bases in the middle. The CDR3 runs to 13 residues. Germline CDR1 and CDR2: SGHNT and YYREEE (reference sequence). CDR3 nucleotides: TGTGCCAGCAGCTACGGGACGAACAATGAGCAGTTCTTC. This codes for CASSYGTNNEQFF.

V usage is TRBV5-1 and J usage is TRBJ1-2; D call uncertain. CDR1 and CDR2 from the germline V gene are SGHRS and YFSETQ. The ends were cut back, 0 bases at V and 5 bases at J, with 11 bases in the middle. The CDR3 is 14 amino acids. CDR3 bases: TGCGCCAGCAGCTTGGTATCTGGGATTTATGGCTACACCTTC. Amino acid sequence: CASSLVSGIYGYTF.

The V and J genes are TRBV11-2 and TRBJ2-7, with TRBD2 as a possible D gene (6 bases). The ends were cut back, 5 bases at V and 0 bases at J, with 14 bases in the middle. The CDR3 covers 15 residues. Germline values: CDR1 SGHAT, CDR2 FQNNGV. The CDR3 DNA is TGTGCCAGCAGCCCCGGGGGAGCGGGCTCCTACGAGCAGTACTTC. This gives the protein CASSPGGAGSYEQYF.

The rearrangement links TRBV30 to TRBJ2-2; 8 positions match TRBD1. The germline V gene has CDR1 GTSNPN and CDR2 SVGIG (reference sequence). V lost 0 bases to trimming and J lost 4 bases; unmatched junction nucleotides: 4. The CDR3 is made up of 15 amino acids. CDR3 DNA sequence: TGTGCCTGGAGTGTACTGCAGGGGGCCACCGGGGAGCTGTTTTTT. This encodes CAWSVLQGATGELFF.

In DNA form, the CDR3 reads TGTGCCAGCAGTCGTGCGGCAGGGGGCTTTTCAACTAATGAAAAACTGTTTTTT. This codes for CASSRAAGGFSTNEKLFF. This chain links TRBV27 with TRBJ1-4; TRBD1 matches at 8 bases. Germline lookup yields CDR1 MNHEY and CDR2 SMNVEV (reference sequence). Trimming cost V 5 bases and J 0 bases; bases outside gene matches: 11. The CDR3 runs to 18 residues.

The V gene is TRBV30, the J gene TRBJ1-2; no firm D call. Trimming took off 0 bases at V and 0 bases at J, with 14 bases between the two ends. Germline values: CDR1 GTSNPN, CDR2 SVGIG (reference sequence). The CDR3 is 16 residues long. This chain's CDR3 is CAWSVRANNPNYGYTF. The CDR3 coding sequence is TGTGCCTGGAGTGTACGCGCGAACAATCCTAACTATGGCTACACCTTC.